This entry describes one TCR beta chain. What it recognizes is unknown. Profiling relied on immunoSEQ multiplex PCR, and the TCRdb table lists in-frame clones only, not all of them. The sample includes some 100,000 clones, about 87% of them seen just once. The data derive from a study of T cell responses to AZD1222 COVID-19 vaccine. Study-wide findings and caveats: Spike-wide coverage was observed for vaccine-associated CD4 TCRs, with dominant responses at 160-218 and 743-854.

Germline V lookup: CDR1 MNHEY, CDR2 SVGAGI. The CDR3 totals 12 residues. V lost 7 bases, J lost 6 bases, and 2 bases stayed unmatched. The rearrangement uses TRBV6-5 and TRBJ2-1; 8 positions match TRBD2. This material consisted of peripheral blood, taken on day 0 of AZD1222 vaccination. The clonotype was recovered from an adult in good health. CDR3 amino acids: CASTGGPNEQFF. In nucleotides, the CDR3 is TGTGCCAGCACGGGAGGGCCCAATGAGCAGTTCTTC.